The rows below give T cell receptor beta chains drawn from one sample of a study of T cell responses to AZD1222 COVID-19 vaccine. Some clones are missing from TCRdb's copy, which holds only in-frame ones; the method was immunoSEQ multiplex PCR. The sample lists 85,000 to 130,000 clones; roughly 86% were seen once. Sequences were derived from peripheral blood, sampled 28 days after the second dose of the MenACWY control vaccine. The receptors were gathered from an adult who received the MenACWY meningococcal vaccine as a control. The CDR3 runs from the conserved cysteine through the conserved F or W. The D gene is left open where the match is weak. Not all rows give a size; the values are once, few, many and, for expanded clones, a class.

-	TRBD2	TRBV5-1	TRBJ2-3	CASSSPGTSGGPGGPPDTQYF	TGCGCCAGCAGCTCCCCCGGGACTAGCGGGGGGCCCGGGGGACCCCCAGATACGCAGTATTTT
-	-	TRBV18	TRBJ1-2	CASSPGSYGYTF	TGTGCCAGCTCACCAGGGTCCTATGGCTACACCTTC
few	-	TRBV29-1	TRBJ1-2	CSVQNYGYTF	TGCAGCGTTCAAAACTATGGCTACACCTTC
-	-	TRBV6-6	TRBJ1-1	CASSGLGTEAFF	TGTGCCAGTTCGGGGCTTGGCACTGAAGCTTTCTTT
-	TRBD1	TRBV19	TRBJ1-2	CASSPIRDRDNYGYTF	TGTGCCAGTAGTCCCATACGGGACAGGGATAACTATGGCTACACCTTC
-	-	TRBV14	TRBJ2-5	CASSRTETQYF	TGTGCCAGCAGCCGTACAGAGACCCAGTACTTC
-	-	TRBV28	TRBJ1-1	CASSLGGNVKGTEAFF	TGTGCCAGCAGTCTAGGGGGGAACGTCAAAGGAACTGAAGCTTTCTTT
-	-	TRBV10-3	TRBJ2-7	CAISDFPGYEQYF	TGTGCCATCAGCGACTTCCCCGGGTACGAGCAGTACTTC
-	-	TRBV12-3/TRBV12-4	TRBJ1-5	CASSIDSNQPQHF	TGTGCCAGCAGTATTGACAGCAATCAGCCCCAGCATTTT
-	-	TRBV19	TRBJ1-2	CASSPGSALYGYTF	TGTGCCAGTAGCCCAGGTTCAGCGCTCTATGGCTACACCTTC
-	TRBD1	TRBV20-1	TRBJ1-2	CSAKDRAGYTF	TGCAGTGCAAAGGACAGGGCTGGCTACACCTTC
-	TRBD1	TRBV7-9	TRBJ1-4	CASSPQGGVEKLFF	TGTGCCAGCAGCCCACAGGGGGGCGTTGAAAAACTGTTTTTT
-	TRBD1	TRBV4-1	TRBJ2-3	CASNQGTGNRDTQYF	TGCGCCAGCAACCAAGGGACAGGGAATCGAGATACGCAGTATTTT
-	-	TRBV7-8	TRBJ1-5	CASSSRDGRRGNQPQHF	TGTGCCAGCAGCAGCCGGGACGGACGGCGTGGCAATCAGCCCCAGCATTTT
-	TRBD1	TRBV10-3	TRBJ1-2	CAISESTAGGSYGYTF	TGTGCCATCAGTGAGTCGACGGCAGGGGGGTCTTACGGCTACACCTTC
-	TRBD2	TRBV7-7	TRBJ2-1	CASSAGGTSYNEQFF	TGTGCCAGCAGCGCGGGGGGTACTTCCTACAATGAGCAGTTCTTC
few	TRBD1	TRBV27	TRBJ1-5	CASSNRGNQPQHF	TGTGCCAGCAGTAACAGGGGAAATCAGCCCCAGCATTTT
-	-	TRBV6-5	TRBJ2-1	CASSMDGSYNEQFF	TGTGCCAGCAGTATGGACGGTTCCTACAATGAGCAGTTCTTC
-	TRBD2	TRBV4-2	TRBJ2-5	CASSQGTSGQETQYF	TGTGCCAGCAGCCAAGGGACTAGCGGCCAAGAGACCCAGTACTTC
-	TRBD1	TRBV9	TRBJ1-2	CASSVGGQGAKSYTF	TGTGCCAGCAGCGTAGGTGGACAGGGGGCAAAAAGCTACACCTTC